This is a list of T cell receptor beta chains from one sample in a study of blood T cell repertoires in COVID-19. Clones were sequenced by immunoSEQ multiplex PCR, and TCRdb holds only the in-frame ones, with some missing. This table holds just over 300,000 clones, around 90% found once. What was sequenced was peripheral blood. The receptor set was obtained from a man younger than 35 with active or convalescent COVID-19. Each CDR3 is given with its conserved first and last residue. Each record gives: D gene, J gene, V gene, clone size, CDR3 protein, CDR3 DNA. A D gene is named only where the DNA matches it firmly. A row's size may be missing; if present it is once, few, many or a size class.

- | TRBJ2-2 | TRBV28 | - | CASSFRFRTGELFF | TGTGCCAGCAGTTTTCGGTTTCGGACCGGGGAGCTGTTTTTT
TRBD1 | TRBJ1-1 | TRBV3-1/TRBV3-2 | - | CASSQRDRGPDEAFF | TGTGCCAGCAGTCAGAGAGACAGGGGGCCGGATGAAGCTTTCTTT
- | TRBJ1-5 | TRBV2 | - | CASKPGLHNQPQHF | TGTGCCAGCAAGCCGGGACTCCACAATCAGCCCCAGCATTTT
- | TRBJ2-7 | TRBV6-5 | - | CASIRGRFHEQYF | TGTGCCAGCATCAGGGGTAGATTCCACGAGCAGTACTTC
TRBD2 | TRBJ2-1 | TRBV2 | - | CASSELEREGRDEQFF | TGTGCCAGCAGTGAGCTCGAGCGGGAGGGCCGGGATGAGCAGTTCTTC
- | TRBJ2-4 | TRBV5-1 | - | CASSLGGSNIQYF | TGCGCCAGCAGCTTGGGCGGCTCAAACATTCAGTACTTC
- | TRBJ2-6 | TRBV19 | - | CASSIVAGSSGANVLTF | TGTGCCAGTAGTATTGTCGCGGGGTCGTCTGGGGCCAACGTCCTGACTTTC
- | TRBJ2-4 | TRBV27 | - | CASSFSGNIQYF | TGTGCCAGCAGTTTTTCGGGAAACATTCAGTACTTC
TRBD2 | TRBJ2-7 | TRBV2 | - | CASSGVGTSFTYEQYF | TGTGCCAGCAGTGGGGTGGGGACTAGTTTTACTTACGAGCAGTACTTC
TRBD1 | TRBJ1-4 | TRBV3-1/TRBV3-2 | - | CASRETGTEMGKLFF | TGTGCCAGCAGGGAGACCGGGACAGAGATGGGAAAACTGTTTTTT
- | TRBJ2-1 | TRBV21-1 | - | CASNPLKVGRATRYNEQFF | TGTGCCAGCAACCCTCTTAAGGTAGGGAGGGCTACCCGCTACAATGAGCAGTTCTTC
TRBD2 | TRBJ2-3 | TRBV28 | - | CASSFIPLSGRGDTQYF | TGTGCCAGCAGTTTTATCCCGCTTAGCGGGAGGGGGGATACGCAGTATTTT
TRBD2 | TRBJ2-7 | TRBV27 | - | CASSPLGLAGGGEQYF | TGTGCCAGCAGTCCCTTGGGACTAGCGGGAGGTGGTGAGCAGTACTTC
TRBD2 | TRBJ2-1 | TRBV5-1 | - | CASSVLGTSGNEQFF | TGCGCCAGCAGCGTCCTCGGGACTAGCGGTAATGAGCAGTTCTTC
TRBD2 | TRBJ2-7 | TRBV5-4 | - | CAAGGPLSYEQYF | TGTGCCGCGGGGGGGCCTCTCTCCTACGAGCAGTACTTC
TRBD1 | TRBJ1-4 | TRBV5-4 | once | CASSLGTGLNEKLFF | TGTGCCAGCAGCTTGGGGACAGGCTTAAATGAAAAACTGTTTTTT
- | TRBJ2-1 | TRBV4-1 | - | CASSQVRLNSYNEQFF | TGCGCCAGCAGCCAAGTGAGACTTAACTCCTACAATGAGCAGTTCTTC